The 15 T cell receptor beta chains below were found in one sample sequenced in a study of vaccination and CD4 T cells after COVID-19 (dated by TCRdb to 2022 to 2024). Library preparation employed PCR. Reads for this sample came from an Illumina iSeq 100. TCR sequencing of DNA from cultured CD4+ T cells used the Oncomine TCR Beta short-read assay at the Johns Hopkins FTIC core. TCRdb reprocessed the public reads (quality trimming at Q25 with fastp, clone calling with MiXCR) and kept in-frame beta chains. When rows share a CDR3 protein, they turn into one entry using the most common DNA and genes. Counted in this sample were about 14,000 distinct CDR3 sequences; roughly a third of them appeared once. The ten biggest clones cover roughly a tenth of the sample. What these receptors recognize is not known. According to the study, the label for this sample's treatment or condition signals: approximately 10-day PBMC culture with coronavirus spike peptide pools or control peptides (ViraFEST assay).

Sequenced here: CD4+ T cells from blood, cultured in vitro, sampled after SARS-CoV-2 vaccination. The receptors here all came from a human donor who had recovered from COVID-19.

This clonotype was detected only a few times. The chain couples TRBV15 to TRBJ1-2; possibly TRBD1 for D (5 bases). The CDR3 loop spans 16 amino acids. Looked up from germline, CDR1 is LNHNV and CDR2 is YYDKDF (reference sequence). Deletions cut 0 bases from V and 3 bases from J, with 14 bases between. CDR3 DNA: TGTGCCACCAGCAGAGAGGGACGGAGAGTGCACTATGGCTACACCTTC. This codes for CATSREGRRVHYGYTF. The whole variable domain, remainder taken from reference TRBV15 and TRBJ1-2, is DAMVIQNPRYQVTQFGKPVTLSCSQTLNHNVMYWYQQKSSQAPKLLFHYYDKDFNNEADTPDNFQSRRPNTSFCFLDIRSPGLGDTAMYLCATSREGRRVHYGYTFGSGTRLTVV.

About this clonotype: Since the CDR3 does not end with the conserved phenylalanine or tryptophan, this likely comes from a read error. The CDR3 DNA is TGTGCCAGCAGCGTAGCACACAACGGGGAGACCCAGTACTCC. This encodes CASSVAHNGETQYS. The chain carries TRBV9 and TRBJ2-5; the D is unclear. V lost 0 bases to trimming and J lost 5 bases, with 11 bases between them. Germline lookup yields CDR1 SGDLS and CDR2 YYNGEE. This CDR3 is built from 14 residues.

This clonotype turned up a few times. The chain uses TRBV6-1 and TRBJ1-6; D ambiguous. Trimming shortened V by 6 bases and J by 10 bases, and 19 bases separated the two germline ends. The germline CDR1 and CDR2 sequences are MNHNS and SASEGT. This CDR3 comprises 15 residues. CDR3 sequence reads: CASSPVEGRNSPLHF. In DNA, the CDR3 is TGTGCCAGCAGCCCCGTTGAGGGCCGAAACTCACCCCTCCACTTT.

This sequence joins TRBV4-2 and TRBJ2-1; 10 bases map to TRBD2. Germline-derived CDR1 and CDR2 are LGHNA and YNFKEQ. After removal of 0 bases from V and 6 bases from J, the junction contained 17 bases not matched to a gene. The CDR3 has 20 residues. The CDR3 loop is CASSQEVRSGRAGFGNEQFF. The CDR3 DNA is TGTGCCAGCAGCCAAGAAGTGCGGAGCGGGAGGGCCGGTTTCGGCAATGAGCAGTTCTTC.

This clonotype was observed a handful of times. This chain uses TRBV6-2 or TRBV6-3 with TRBJ2-7; 7 bases are shared with TRBD1. With 5 bases clipped from V and 2 bases from J, the junction kept 9 bases outside the gene matches. The germline V gene encodes CDR1 MNHEY and CDR2 SVGEGT. This CDR3 is built from 15 residues. This CDR3 reads CASSVQGRTTYEQYF. The CDR3 DNA sequence: TGTGCCAGCAGTGTACAGGGGCGGACCACCTACGAGCAGTACTTC.

The chain carries TRBV6-2 or TRBV6-3 and TRBJ2-2; D unclear. The germline V and J ends were trimmed by 2 bases and 8 bases, with 3 bases remaining between them. Germline CDR1 and CDR2: MNHEY and SVGEGT. CDR3 length equals 11 residues. The CDR3 spells CASSYPGELFF. CDR3 bases: TGTGCCAGCAGTTACCCTGGGGAGCTGTTTTTT.

The V gene is TRBV2, the J gene TRBJ2-3, with 7 bases identical to TRBD2. The CDR3 spans 14 residues. Germline V CDR1 and CDR2: SNHLY, FYNNEI. This CDR3 is CATEWGGSTDTQYF. CDR3 nucleotide sequence: TGTGCGACAGAGTGGGGGGGGAGCACAGATACGCAGTATTTT.

The chain carries TRBV6-1 and TRBJ1-1; D gene uncertain. V was cut by 7 bases and J by 4 bases, with 19 bases left in between. The germline V gene has CDR1 MNHNS and CDR2 SASEGT. CDR3 size: 15 residues. CDR3 region: CASTQPNGVGTEAFF. The CDR3 DNA reads TGTGCCAGCACCCAACCAAATGGGGTGGGCACTGAAGCTTTCTTT.

The V and J genes are TRBV4-1 and TRBJ2-7; D gene uncertain. The CDR3 has 14 residues. Looked up from germline, CDR1 is MGHRA and CDR2 is YSYEKL. V was trimmed by 0 bases and J by 1 base, leaving 7 bases between them. The CDR3 is CASSQEAASYEQYF. The DNA for the CDR3 is TGCGCCAGCAGCCAAGAGGCTGCTTCCTACGAGCAGTACTTC.

The chain couples TRBV24-1 to TRBJ1-2, with 7 bases that match TRBD1. CDR1 is KGHDR, CDR2 SFDVKD, per germline. The ends lost 6 bases at V and 4 bases at J; junction bases unmatched: 4. This CDR3 is built from 13 residues. CDR3 nucleotide sequence: TGTGCCACCAGTACAGGGGCAGGCTATGGCTACACCTTC. Translating it yields CATSTGAGYGYTF.

This clonotype was seen only a few times. V gene TRBV7-9 combines with J gene TRBJ2-2, with 8 bases that match TRBD2. Germline lookup yields CDR1 SEHNR and CDR2 FQNEAQ (reference sequence). V shed 3 bases, J shed 5 bases, and the junction held 8 bases outside the gene matches. The CDR3 loop spans 16 amino acids. The CDR3 region has the DNA TGTGCCAGCAGCTTTGTACCGGGACTAGTAACCGGGGAGCTGTTTTTT. Its translation: CASSFVPGLVTGELFF.

This clonotype was seen more than once but under ten times. The chain joins TRBV18 to TRBJ1-6, with a tentative D call TRBD1 (5 bases). CDR1 is KGHSH and CDR2 is LQKENI in the germline V gene. V lost 3 bases, J lost 8 bases, and 14 bases lay in between. This CDR3 contains 15 residues. The CDR3 nucleotides read TGTGCCAGCTCACCCGGGACGGTGAGGGATTCACCCCTCCACTTT. Translating gives CASSPGTVRDSPLHF. Based on the CDR3 plus reference TRBV18 and TRBJ1-6, the full variable domain is NAGVMQNPRHLVRRRGQEARLRCSPMKGHSHVYWYRQLPEEGLKFMVYLQKENIIDESGMPKERFSAEFPKEGPSILRIQQVVRGDSAAYFCASSPGTVRDSPLHFGNGTRLTVT.

The J gene is TRBJ2-7, the V gene TRBV20-1, with TRBD2 matching 7 bases. With 2 bases clipped from V and 1 base from J, the junction kept 8 bases outside the gene matches. The CDR3 runs 15 residues. Germline CDR1 reads DFQATT; CDR2 reads SNEGSKA (reference sequence). As DNA, the CDR3 is TGCAGTGCTAGATCTCGGCTAGCGGTATCCTACGAGCAGTACTTC. Its translation is CSARSRLAVSYEQYF.

The chain has TRBV19 and TRBJ2-2; D not resolved. V was clipped by 3 bases and J by 6 bases, with 8 bases between them. Germline values: CDR1 LNHDA, CDR2 SQIVND (reference sequence). CDR3 length: 13 residues. The CDR3 nucleotides read TGTGCCAGTAGTATGAGGCCCCCCGGGGAGCTGTTTTTT. This gives the protein CASSMRPPGELFF. Supplemented by reference TRBV19 and TRBJ2-2, the full variable domain reads DGGITQSPKYLFRKEGQNVTLSCEQNLNHDAMYWYRQDPGQGLRLIYYSQIVNDFQKGDIAEGYSVSREKKESFPLTVTSAQKNPTAFYLCASSMRPPGELFFGEGSRLTVL.

This clonotype was picked up a small number of times. This chain links TRBV6-2 or TRBV6-3 with TRBJ1-5; D uncertain. CDR1 MNHEY and CDR2 SVGEGT come from the germline V gene. V was pared by 4 bases and J by 0 bases, with 13 bases between. This CDR3 contains 16 residues. In DNA, the CDR3 is TGTGCCAGCAGTTCGAAGGGATACTATAGCAATCAGCCCCAGCATTTT. It yields the protein CASSSKGYYSNQPQHF.